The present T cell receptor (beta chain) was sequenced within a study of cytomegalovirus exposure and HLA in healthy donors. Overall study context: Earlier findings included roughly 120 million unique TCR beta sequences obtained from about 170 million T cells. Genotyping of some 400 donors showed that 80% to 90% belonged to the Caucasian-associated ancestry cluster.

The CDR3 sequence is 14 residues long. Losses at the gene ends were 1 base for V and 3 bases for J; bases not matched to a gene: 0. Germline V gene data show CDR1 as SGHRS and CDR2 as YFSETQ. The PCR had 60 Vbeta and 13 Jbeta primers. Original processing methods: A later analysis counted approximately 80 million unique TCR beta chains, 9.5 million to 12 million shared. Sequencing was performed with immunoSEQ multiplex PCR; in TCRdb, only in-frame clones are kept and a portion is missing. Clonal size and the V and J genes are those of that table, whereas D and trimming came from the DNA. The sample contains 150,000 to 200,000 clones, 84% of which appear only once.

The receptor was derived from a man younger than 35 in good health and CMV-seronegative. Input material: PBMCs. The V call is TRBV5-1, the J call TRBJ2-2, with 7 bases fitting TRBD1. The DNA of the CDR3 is TGCGCCAGCAGCTTGACAGGGGACACCGGGGAGCTGTTTTTT. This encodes CASSLTGDTGELFF.